The 4 T cell receptor beta chains below were found in one sample sequenced in a study of identical twins. TCRdb analysed the 5' RACE reads with MiXCR anew, one entry per CDR3 protein. The profile covers more than 1.5 million distinct CDR3 sequences, with less than 40% appearing a single time and about 0.27% taken by the ten largest. Sequencing was performed on cord blood. These receptors all come from a newborn girl in good health.

This rearrangement joins TRBV5-1 to TRBJ2-7; D gene ambiguous. The CDR3 runs to 15 residues. Germline CDR1 reads SGHRS; CDR2 reads YFSETQ. Trimming stripped 0 bases from V and 7 bases from J, with 17 bases between. CDR3 protein: CASSLAPRTYNEQYF. As DNA, the CDR3 is TGCGCCAGCAGCTTGGCACCTAGAACCTACAATGAGCAGTACTTC.

Worth noting for this clonotype: The junction shows a germline mismatch at one end, possibly a read error. The V and J genes are TRBV12-3 or TRBV12-4 and TRBJ2-3, with D maybe TRBD2 (6 bases). The CDR3 has 12 amino acids. CDR3 in DNA: TGTGCCGGCAGTATCACCGGGAGTACGCAGTATTTT. The encoded protein is CAGSITGSTQYF.

On this clonotype itself: One end of the junction varies from germline; a read error may be responsible. The chain employs TRBV6-2 or TRBV6-3 and TRBJ2-1; D unresolved. The CDR3 is 15 residues long. Per germline, CDR1 MNHEY and CDR2 SVGEGT. CDR3 sequence reads: CASSYSSWSYNERFF. CDR3 sequence (DNA): TGTGCCAGCAGTTACTCGAGTTGGTCCTACAATGAGCGGTTCTTC.

V gene TRBV20-1 combines with J gene TRBJ2-5; TRBD2 aligns across 7 bases. From germline, CDR1 is DFQATT and CDR2 SNEGSKA (reference sequence). Germline trimming cut 5 bases from V and 2 bases from J; bases unmatched to any gene: 2. The CDR3 contains 12 residues. This CDR3 is CSAGLGQETQYF. Here the CDR3 DNA reads TGCAGTGCTGGACTAGGGCAAGAGACCCAGTACTTC.